The 25 T cell receptor beta chains below were found in one sample sequenced in a study of blood T cell repertoires in COVID-19. The data were produced by immunoSEQ multiplex PCR, yet TCRdb's version contains in-frame clones alone and is incomplete. This sample has 190,000 or so clones, with over 75% found just once. Sequencing input: peripheral blood. The receptor source for this set is a woman at least 80 years old with active or convalescent COVID-19.

The gene calls are TRBV4-2 and TRBJ2-7; TRBD1 matches 9 bases. This CDR3 comprises 16 residues. CDR1 and CDR2 (germline): LGHNA, YNFKEQ. Germline trimming cut 0 bases from V and 7 bases from J; bases unmatched to any gene: 10. The CDR3 DNA reads TGTGCCAGCAGCCAAGATTATGAACAGGGGGCTCGGGAGCAGTACTTC. Residues: CASSQDYEQGAREQYF.

The chain links TRBV19 to TRBJ1-3; possibly TRBD1 for D (6 bases). The CDR3 contains 19 residues. The germline V gene has CDR1 LNHDA and CDR2 SQIVND (reference sequence). V was pared by 5 bases and J by 0 bases, with 23 bases between. The CDR3 protein is CASSPHPTGTRISGNTIYF. The CDR3 DNA reads as TGTGCCAGTAGTCCTCACCCGACAGGAACACGAATCTCTGGAAACACCATATATTTT.

This rearrangement joins TRBV27 to TRBJ2-7, with TRBD1 identical over 10 bases. Trimming cost V 9 bases and J 1 base; bases outside gene matches: 0. This CDR3 is built from 12 residues. Germline assignment: CDR1 MNHEY and CDR2 SMNVEV (reference sequence). The chain's CDR3 is CARGQGSYEQYF. For the CDR3, the DNA is TGTGCCAGGGGACAGGGGTCCTACGAGCAGTACTTC.

The chain combines TRBV20-1 with TRBJ2-7; no firm D call. The germline V and J ends were trimmed by 3 bases and 7 bases, with 16 bases remaining between them. This CDR3 contains 13 residues. Per germline, CDR1 DFQATT and CDR2 SNEGSKA (reference sequence). This CDR3 reads CSASPPSVMEQYF. The CDR3 nucleotides are TGCAGTGCTAGTCCCCCCTCAGTAATGGAGCAGTACTTC.

Only a few counts were recorded for this clone. The chain combines TRBV19 with TRBJ2-7; 9 nucleotides line up with TRBD1. The CDR3 sequence is 16 residues long. Looked up from germline, CDR1 is LNHDA and CDR2 is SQIVND (reference sequence). V was pared by 4 bases and J by 4 bases, with 11 bases of the junction left unmatched. The CDR3 sequence is CASSTRRDRERYEQYF. The CDR3 nucleotides read TGTGCCAGTAGTACGCGCCGGGACAGGGAAAGGTACGAGCAGTACTTC.

In this sample, this clone turned up once. V gene TRBV15 combines with J gene TRBJ2-3, with 10 bases lining up with TRBD2. The trim removed 3 bases at V and 1 base at J, leaving 4 bases unmatched. The CDR3 contains 16 residues. Germline V gene lookup returns CDR1 LNHNV and CDR2 YYDKDF (reference sequence). The CDR3 reads CATSSYLAGGTDTQYF. In DNA form, the CDR3 reads TGTGCCACCAGCAGTTACCTAGCGGGAGGCACAGATACGCAGTATTTT.

V usage is TRBV5-6 and J usage is TRBJ2-2; 7 nucleotides align to TRBD2. The CDR3 loop spans 16 amino acids. V lost 4 bases and J lost 3; bases outside the gene matches: 9. Germline V gene sequence: CDR1 SGHDT, CDR2 YYEEEE. CDR3: CASSPGGRVDTGELFF. The CDR3 nucleotides are TGTGCCAGCAGCCCAGGTGGGAGGGTAGACACCGGGGAGCTGTTTTTT.

The J gene is TRBJ1-5, the V gene TRBV2, with D perhaps matching TRBD1 (6 bases). CDR3 length: 14 amino acids. V gave up 5 bases and J gave up 0 bases, with 8 bases separating them. Germline values: CDR1 SNHLY, CDR2 FYNNEI. The chain's CDR3 is CASSRTVSNQPQHF. As DNA, the CDR3 is TGTGCCAGCAGTCGGACAGTTAGCAATCAGCCCCAGCATTTT.

This clone was observed a handful of times. The chain links TRBV2 to TRBJ2-2; TRBD1 matches at 8 bases. V was pared by 6 bases and J by 3 bases, with 18 bases of the junction left unmatched. The germline CDR1 and CDR2 sequences are SNHLY and FYNNEI. The CDR3 extends over 19 amino acids. The CDR3 nucleotides read TGTGCCAGCAGCTTCCCATCCCAGGGGGCAAGGCGCGACACCGGGGAGCTGTTTTTT. Encoded protein: CASSFPSQGARRDTGELFF.

This clone came up many times. The CDR3 DNA reads TGTGCCAGCAGTGAAGTTCGGACAGGCTATGATGGCTACACCTTC. It codes for CASSEVRTGYDGYTF. The V gene is TRBV2, the J gene TRBJ1-2, with TRBD1 matching 7 bases. Germline V gene sequence: CDR1 SNHLY, CDR2 FYNNEI. V trimming: 1 base; J trimming: 6 bases; junction bases outside the gene matches: 8. The CDR3 sequence is 15 residues long.

This clone was detected once. V gene TRBV4-1 combines with J gene TRBJ2-7; TRBD2 might be the D (5 bases). Per germline, CDR1 MGHRA and CDR2 YSYEKL. Trimming cost V 0 bases and J 3 bases, with 24 bases left between them. There are 19 residues in the CDR3. The CDR3 bases are TGCGCCAGCAGCCAAGAGATCCTCAAAGCCCGGGGAGCGTTCTACGAGCAGTACTTC. As protein: CASSQEILKARGAFYEQYF.

The rearrangement uses TRBV18 and TRBJ1-5, with TRBD1 identical over 7 bases. CDR1 is KGHSH, CDR2 LQKENI, per germline. The CDR3 consists of 15 residues. With V trimmed by 5 bases and J by 1 base, 5 bases remained unmatched. In nucleotides, the CDR3 is TGTGCCAGCTCATTCGACAGGGCCAGCAATCAGCCCCAGCATTTT. It specifies CASSFDRASNQPQHF.

The chain links TRBV2 to TRBJ2-6; a weak D match, TRBD1 (5 bases). The germline V and J ends were trimmed by 7 bases and 4 bases, with 8 bases remaining between them. Germline CDR1 is SNHLY and CDR2 is FYNNEI. The length of the CDR3 is 13 residues. The CDR3 region has the DNA TGTGCCAGCATAAGGACAGGGGCCAACGTCCTGACTTTC. This codes for CASIRTGANVLTF.

V is TRBV19 and J is TRBJ1-1; 8 positions agree with TRBD1. V was clipped by 3 bases and J by 6 bases; unmatched bases: 9. This CDR3 is 15 amino acids long. From germline, CDR1 is LNHDA and CDR2 SQIVND (reference sequence). The CDR3 sequence is CASSIQGARLAEAFF. The CDR3 DNA reads TGTGCCAGTAGTATCCAGGGGGCGCGTCTCGCTGAAGCTTTCTTT.

J is TRBJ1-2 and V is TRBV28, with 7 bases identical to TRBD1. The V gene end was trimmed by 2 bases and the J gene end by 3 bases; junction bases not matched to a gene: 12. CDR3 length: 17 residues. CDR1 MDHEN and CDR2 SYDVKM come from the germline V gene. The DNA for the CDR3 is TGTGCCAGCAGTTTAAAACTTTCGGGACAGTCAGACTATGGCTACACCTTC. Translated: CASSLKLSGQSDYGYTF.

This chain links TRBV5-1 with TRBJ2-3; D perhaps matches TRBD1 (5 bases). The CDR3 has 16 residues. Germline CDR1 reads SGHRS; CDR2 reads YFSETQ. Trimming pared 1 base from V and 2 bases from J, leaving 14 bases between. The CDR3 reads CASSLLGPRSTDTQYF. DNA for the CDR3: TGCGCCAGCAGCTTGTTGGGGCCCCGTTCCACAGATACGCAGTATTTT.

The chain carries TRBV6-6 and TRBJ1-2; D gene ambiguous. This CDR3 spans 14 amino acids. Deletions cut 0 bases from V and 5 bases from J, with 10 bases between. Germline loops: CDR1 MNHNY, CDR2 SVGAGI (reference sequence). This CDR3 is CASSYSTSAYGYTF. CDR3 DNA sequence: TGTGCCAGCAGTTACTCGACTTCTGCTTATGGCTACACCTTC.

The rearrangement links TRBV5-1 to TRBJ2-3; D call uncertain. The V end lost 4 bases, the J end lost 0 bases, and 12 bases lay between the germline ends. This CDR3 has 15 amino acids. Germline V CDR1 and CDR2: SGHRS, YFSETQ. This CDR3 is CASSLTQTSTDTQYF. The CDR3 DNA reads TGCGCCAGCAGCCTGACTCAGACTAGCACAGATACGCAGTATTTT.

CDR3 nucleotides: TGTGCCAGCAGCCAAGATGCCAGGACAGGGGAGGCACCCCTCCACTTT. Translating gives CASSQDARTGEAPLHF. The chain joins TRBV3-1 (or the pseudogene TRBV3-2) to TRBJ1-6, with TRBD1 identical over 9 bases. V trimming: 0 bases; J trimming: 11 bases; junction bases outside the gene matches: 8. The length of the CDR3 is 16 residues. From germline, CDR1 is LGHDT and CDR2 YNNKEL (reference sequence).

V is TRBV11-2 and J is TRBJ1-1; D is unresolved. This CDR3 comprises 13 residues. The germline CDR1 and CDR2 sequences are SGHAT and FQNNGV. Trimming cost V 0 bases and J 4 bases, with 6 bases left between them. The CDR3 DNA is TGTGCCAGCAGCTTAGAGAGGCTCACTGAAGCTTTCTTT. Its protein product is CASSLERLTEAFF. Variable domain in full (rest from reference TRBV11-2 and TRBJ1-1): EAGVAQSPRYKIIEKRQSVAFWCNPISGHATLYWYQQILGQGPKLLIQFQNNGVVDDSQLPKDRFSAERLKGVDSTLKIQPAKLEDSAVYLCASSLERLTEAFFGQGTRLTVV.

The J gene is TRBJ2-1, the V gene TRBV5-1; 7 nucleotides agree with TRBD2. Germline V gene data show CDR1 as SGHRS and CDR2 as YFSETQ. Trimming removed 2 bases from V and 8 bases from J; junction bases left unmatched: 10. This CDR3 is 15 amino acids long. CDR3 protein: CASSFGGSRDYEQFF. For the CDR3, the DNA is TGCGCCAGCAGCTTCGGGGGGTCTCGGGATTATGAGCAGTTCTTC.

CDR3 in amino acids: CASSSGRGRYEQYF. In DNA form, the CDR3 reads TGTGCCAGCAGTTCCGGCAGGGGGCGCTACGAGCAGTACTTC. V is TRBV3-1 (or the pseudogene TRBV3-2) and J is TRBJ2-7; 8 bases line up with TRBD1. The CDR3 extends over 14 amino acids. Germline loops: CDR1 LGHDT, CDR2 YNNKEL (reference sequence). Trimming cost V 6 bases and J 3 bases; bases outside gene matches: 7.

This chain links TRBV9 with TRBJ1-4, with unresolved D. V was clipped by 0 bases and J by 3 bases, with 9 bases between them. The germline gives CDR1 SGDLS, CDR2 YYNGEE. This CDR3 comprises 15 residues. The CDR3 loop reads CASSVAGQANEKLFF. CDR3 coding DNA: TGTGCCAGCAGCGTAGCTGGTCAGGCTAATGAAAAACTGTTTTTT.

The chain links TRBV6-5 to TRBJ2-1; TRBD2 agrees at 12 bases. J lost 10 bases, V lost 5 bases, and 9 bases had no gene match. CDR1 is MNHEY and CDR2 is SVGAGI in the germline V gene. CDR3 size: 15 residues. CDR3 sequence reads: CASSNLAGGLREQFF. As DNA, the CDR3 is TGTGCCAGCAGTAACCTAGCGGGGGGGCTCAGGGAGCAGTTCTTC.

In its sample, this clone was seen a few times. V usage is TRBV6-2 or TRBV6-3 and J usage is TRBJ1-2; no reliable D call. The CDR3 has 13 residues. CDR1 is MNHEY, CDR2 SVGEGT, per germline. Trimming took 0 bases from V and 7 from J, leaving 9 bases between them. CDR3: CASSYSGGGGYTF. CDR3 in DNA: TGTGCCAGCAGTTACTCTGGAGGCGGTGGCTACACCTTC.